Below are 10 T cell receptor beta chains sequenced from a single sample in a study of Graves' ophthalmopathy and Graves' hyperthyroidism. From RNA, the CDR3 regions of TCR beta chains were amplified and sequenced. An initial RT-PCR round employing HTBI primers preceded a second-round multiplex PCR. TCRdb ran MiXCR on the multiplex PCR reads and lists one entry per CDR3 protein. Of roughly 230,000 distinct CDR3 sequences detected, around a fifth appear once; the ten largest clones hold 43%. Sequenced input: peripheral blood. These TCRs come from a woman between 50 and 59 years old with Graves' ophthalmopathy.

This clonotype has at least ten counts. This chain connects TRBV10-3 to TRBJ1-5; the match to TRBD1 covers 7 bases. CDR3 length: 18 amino acids. The V gene end was trimmed by 0 bases and the J gene end by 6 bases; junction bases not matched to a gene: 14. Germline values: CDR1 ENHRY, CDR2 SYGVKD. CDR3 in DNA: TGTGCCATCAGTGAGTCTTACTTTGACAGGGAAAATCTTCAGCCCCAGCATTTT. Translation gives CAISESYFDRENLQPQHF.

This clonotype was detected ten times or more. The V call is TRBV19, the J call TRBJ2-2, with 8 bases identical to TRBD2. CDR1 LNHDA and CDR2 SQIVND come from the germline V gene (reference sequence). The V segment lost 11 bases and the J segment 2 bases; nucleotides outside the gene matches: 7. There are 14 residues in the CDR3. The CDR3 region is CARGLAENTGELFF. DNA for the CDR3: TGTGCCCGAGGACTAGCCGAAAACACCGGGGAGCTGTTTTTT.

The rearrangement joins TRBV7-2 to TRBJ2-5, with D uncertain. V was clipped by 4 bases and J by 1 base, with 7 bases between them. This CDR3 is built from 13 residues. The germline V gene encodes CDR1 SGHTA and CDR2 FQGNSA. CDR3 region: CASSYRSQETQYF. The CDR3 DNA is TGTGCCAGCAGCTACAGAAGCCAAGAGACCCAGTACTTC.

The chain has TRBV5-1 and TRBJ2-7; D may be TRBD1 (5 bases). This CDR3 is 14 amino acids long. V lost 5 bases and J lost 0, with 12 bases in between. Germline CDR1 is SGHRS and CDR2 is YFSETQ. The CDR3 protein is CASRTVDSSYEQYF. The CDR3 DNA sequence: TGCGCCAGCAGGACGGTAGACAGCTCCTACGAGCAGTACTTC.

At least ten counts were recorded for this clonotype. The chain couples TRBV15 to TRBJ1-6, with D possibly matching TRBD1 (5 bases). The CDR3 length is 13 residues. Germline CDR1 LNHNV, CDR2 YYDKDF (reference sequence). Trimming left V 8 bases short and J 8 bases short, with 13 bases between. CDR3 in DNA: TGTGCCACCCGGGGGGAGGTATATTCACCCCTCCACTTT. This encodes CATRGEVYSPLHF.

This clonotype was counted ten times or more. The chain uses TRBV4-2 and TRBJ2-7, with 11 bases lining up with TRBD2. Per the germline V gene, CDR1 is LGHNA and CDR2 is YNFKEQ. The CDR3 extends over 13 amino acids. With V trimmed by 4 bases and J by 6 bases, 2 bases remained unmatched. CDR3 DNA: TGTGCCAGCAGCCCCACTAGCGGGAGCGAGCAGTACTTC. Protein product: CASSPTSGSEQYF.

This clonotype was detected many times. V usage is TRBV28 and J usage is TRBJ1-5; the D gene is possibly TRBD1 (5 bases). Trimming cost V 2 bases and J 4 bases, with 15 bases left between them. The CDR3 has 16 amino acids. Germline lookup yields CDR1 MDHEN and CDR2 SYDVKM. The CDR3 nucleotides read TGTGCCAGCAGTTTACTCCCCAGGGTAGGAAATCAGCCCCAGCATTTT. Translating it yields CASSLLPRVGNQPQHF.

This clonotype was recorded many times. This chain joins TRBV29-1 and TRBJ1-1; 7 bases align to TRBD1. The CDR3 covers 11 residues. Germline V gene lookup returns CDR1 SQVTM and CDR2 ANQGSEA. After removal of 7 bases from V and 8 bases from J, the junction contained 7 bases not matched to a gene. CDR3 DNA: TGCAGCGGAAACAGGGGATCCGAAGCTTTCTTT. Translated, it gives CSGNRGSEAFF. Full variable domain (missing parts from reference TRBV29-1 and TRBJ1-1): SAVISQKPSRDICQRGTSLTIQCQVDSQVTMMFWYRQQPGQSLTLIATANQGSEATYESGFVIDKFPISRPNLTFSTLTVSNMSPEDSSIYLCSGNRGSEAFFGQGTRLTVV.

This clonotype was seen ten or more times. The chain joins TRBV5-1 to TRBJ2-7; D unclear. The V gene's germline CDR1 is SGHRS and CDR2 YFSETQ. The CDR3 is made up of 14 amino acids. V dropped 0 bases and J dropped 2 bases, with 9 bases sitting between them. The CDR3 DNA follows: TGCGCCAGCAGCTTGGAACGATCCACCTACGAGCAGTACTTC. It codes for CASSLERSTYEQYF. The full variable domain, its missing parts supplied by reference TRBV5-1 and TRBJ2-7, is KAGVTQTPRYLIKTRGQQVTLSCSPISGHRSVSWYQQTPGQGLQFLFEYFSETQRNKGNFPGRFSGRQFSNSRSEMNVSTLELGDSALYLCASSLERSTYEQYFGPGTRLTVT.

J is TRBJ2-7 and V is TRBV4-1; 8 bases are a match to TRBD2. Germline CDR1 reads MGHRA; CDR2 reads YSYEKL. V trimming: 4 bases; J trimming: 4 bases; junction bases outside the gene matches: 6. CDR3 length: 14 amino acids. The CDR3 protein is CASSPRQRGYEQYF. CDR3 nucleotides: TGCGCCAGCAGCCCTCGACAGCGGGGGTACGAGCAGTACTTC.